These T cell receptor beta chains were read from a single sample in a study of blood T cell repertoires in COVID-19. The data were produced by immunoSEQ multiplex PCR, yet TCRdb's version contains in-frame clones alone and is incomplete. Here the sample spans approximately 140,000 clones, 88% being singletons. Sample: peripheral blood. The receptors were gathered from a human donor with COVID-19, enrolled during active disease. The donor label of this sample is uncertain. CDR3s include the opening cysteine and the closing phenylalanine or tryptophan.

v_gene,j_gene,CDR3aa
TRBV5-1,TRBJ2-3,CASHDRTEMTSTDTQYF
TRBV6-1,TRBJ2-3,CASTPPTGTDTQYF
TRBV2,TRBJ1-6,CASQKGGRADNSPLHF
TRBV18,TRBJ1-5,CASSPTGQGVGAQHF
TRBV7-9,TRBJ1-5,CASSPSGTGTNQPQHF
TRBV7-7,TRBJ2-5,CASSFGTSGSPETQYF
TRBV20-1,TRBJ2-7,CSASKTATTYEQYF
TRBV10-3,TRBJ2-3,CAITPDRRFTDTQYF
TRBV12-3/TRBV12-4,TRBJ2-7,CASSRRTYEQYF
TRBV25-1,TRBJ2-2,CASSDPGRYTGELFF
TRBV6-5,TRBJ1-2,CASSYQRTGGGYGYTF
TRBV5-6,TRBJ1-3,CASRLTRSGNTIYF
TRBV27,TRBJ2-1,CASSSKGLAGGQSSYNEQFF
TRBV10-3,TRBJ1-6,CAIRATGATYNSPLHF
TRBV28,TRBJ1-2,CASSSDGYTF
TRBV2,TRBJ2-3,CASSKRGGSTDTQYF
TRBV11-2,TRBJ2-1,CASSPSYNEQFF
TRBV6-5,TRBJ2-1,CASSLWRGGYNEQFF
TRBV19,TRBJ1-5,CASRGTFPNQPQHF
TRBV11-3,TRBJ1-1,CASSLGAAGADAFF
TRBV27,TRBJ2-7,CASSRGTGFNEQYF
TRBV18,TRBJ1-6,CASSPGYNNSPLHF
TRBV7-8,TRBJ1-6,CASSLTPTGTGGSPLHF
TRBV7-9,TRBJ1-6,CASSLGPSPLHF
TRBV11-2,TRBJ2-5,CASSWRTGLQETQYF
TRBV7-9,TRBJ1-2,CASSQRTEHGYTF
TRBV9,TRBJ1-1,CASSVVSDTEAFF
TRBV19,TRBJ2-4,CASSLLTGGLAKNIQYF
TRBV6-4,TRBJ2-2,CASSDRASGVDTGELFF
TRBV10-2,TRBJ2-7,CASTKTGRPYEQYF
TRBV6-4,TRBJ2-3,CASSDSEGGPDTQYF
TRBV6-1,TRBJ2-3,CASSEDLVRVTQYF
TRBV6-5,TRBJ1-2,CASSPTVPERGYTF
TRBV11-1,TRBJ2-3,CASSSGQGAFADTQYF
TRBV6-5,TRBJ1-1,CASSPGGNTEAFF
TRBV29-1,TRBJ2-1,CSTGQLTYNEQFF
TRBV6-5,TRBJ1-3,CASSYGQVGNTIYF
TRBV2,TRBJ1-4,CATAKMGHVNEKLFF
TRBV30,TRBJ2-7,CAWRGAGGAHEQYF
TRBV10-3,TRBJ2-3,CAISEFGGFNIPTDTQYF
TRBV7-2,TRBJ1-1,CASGTGRNTEAFF
TRBV5-1,TRBJ1-4,CASSSSGGTGYATNEKLFF
TRBV23-1,TRBJ2-2,CASSQSGTAREPTTGELFF
TRBV7-9,TRBJ1-4,CASSLVSVGQGQEKLFF
TRBV27,TRBJ1-1,CASSLVREYTEAFF
TRBV7-2,TRBJ2-5,CASSLVAGGYETQYF
TRBV19,TRBJ1-5,CASSRDRPTDQPQHF
TRBV5-1,TRBJ1-4,CASSSGTGNEKLFF
TRBV19,TRBJ1-5,CASRLTGGAGQPQHF
TRBV15,TRBJ2-1,CATSRVAGAEQFF
TRBV10-1,TRBJ2-2,CASSASGGASGELFF
TRBV7-8,TRBJ2-7,CASSKTGGTYEQYF
TRBV6-5,TRBJ2-1,CASSPVGLAGDEQFF
TRBV3-1/TRBV3-2,TRBJ2-7,CASSRTGREQYF
TRBV6-5,TRBJ1-6,CASNQGDSPLHF
TRBV11-2,TRBJ1-2,CASSLDSWGQGYYGYTF
TRBV7-3,TRBJ2-1,CASSLPGQGRMGEQFF
TRBV7-3,TRBJ1-3,CASSPTGTGFSGNTIYF
TRBV7-9,TRBJ1-2,CASSLRGIDGYTF